The clone carrying this T cell receptor beta chain has a handful of counts. Its target is unknown. Investigators took roughly 9.5 milliliters of peripheral blood from every donor. These data come from a study of blood T cells in healthy people across ages. Broader study findings: In older individuals, TCR beta diversity per million T cells was lower, falling roughly linearly with age. The unsorted PBMCs prevented any conclusive comparison of naive versus antigen-experienced cells.

Through a sample-barcoded 5' primer and a J-beta primer mix, a second PCR was run for about 6 to 12 cycles. Every molecule of cDNA carried a tag from a template-switch adaptor with 12 random nucleotides. TCRdb re-analysed the 5' RACE reads in MiXCR, keeping a single row per CDR3 protein. This sample carries approximately 940,000 distinct CDR3 sequences, around 48% of them seen once, and the ten largest clones take around 15%. V lost 0 bases to trimming and J lost 3 bases; unmatched junction nucleotides: 8. CDR3 length equals 17 residues. Looked up from germline, CDR1 is LGHNA and CDR2 is YSLEER. The clonotype comes from a man aged 30 to 39 in good health. The chain uses TRBV4-3 and TRBJ2-7; 10 nucleotides match TRBD1. Sequencing used blood. In DNA form, the CDR3 reads TGCGCCAGCAGCCAAGACCAATCGGGACAGGGGATCTACGAGCAGTACTTC. Protein: CASSQDQSGQGIYEQYF.